The entry below describes one TCR beta chain. Its antigen is not identified. The PCR made use of 60 Vbeta and 13 Jbeta primers. Produced via immunoSEQ multiplex PCR; TCRdb's table is partial and in-frame only. The data contain 120,000 or so clones, over 60% of them singletons. These data come from a study of cytomegalovirus exposure and HLA in healthy donors. Study-wide points: At a 0.05 false discovery rate, a later analysis found 16,951 TCR beta sequences to be associated with HLA alleles.

The TCR originated in a woman aged 35 to 49 in good health and CMV-seropositive. Specimen: PBMCs.

For the CDR3, the DNA is TGTGCCAGCAGCTTTACAGGGGTTAACGGCTACACCTTC. Translating gives CASSFTGVNGYTF. The V call is TRBV7-2, the J call TRBJ1-2, with 7 bases lining up with TRBD1. Germline values: CDR1 SGHTA, CDR2 FQGNSA. Trimming removed 3 bases from V and 8 bases from J; junction bases left unmatched: 6. This CDR3 spans 13 amino acids.